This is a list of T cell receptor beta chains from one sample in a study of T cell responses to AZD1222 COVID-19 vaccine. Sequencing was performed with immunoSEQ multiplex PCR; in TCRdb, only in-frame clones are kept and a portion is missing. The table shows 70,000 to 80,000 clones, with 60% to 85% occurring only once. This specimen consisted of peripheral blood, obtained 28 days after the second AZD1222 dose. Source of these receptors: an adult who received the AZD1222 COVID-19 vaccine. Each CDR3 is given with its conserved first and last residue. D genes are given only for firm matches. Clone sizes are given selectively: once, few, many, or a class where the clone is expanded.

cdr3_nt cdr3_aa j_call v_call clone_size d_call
TGCGCCAGCAGTAGAACAGGTTCTAATCAGCCCCAGCATTTT CASSRTGSNQPQHF TRBJ1-5 TRBV10-2 . .
TGTGCCAGCAGTTTGAGGGGGCGCGGCTACACCTTC CASSLRGRGYTF TRBJ1-2 TRBV28 . TRBD1
TGTGCCAGCAACACCGGGACCTACGAGCAGTACTTC CASNTGTYEQYF TRBJ2-7 TRBV14 . .
TGCGCCAGCAGCTTGGGGCAGGCAGGCACGCGGGAGACCCAGTACTTC CASSLGQAGTRETQYF TRBJ2-5 TRBV5-1 . .
TGTGCCAGCAGTTTGGATACGCAGTATTTT CASSLDTQYF TRBJ2-3 TRBV28 few .
TGTGCCAGTTCCACGGTTGCCGGGACAGTTCATGGCTACACCTTC CASSTVAGTVHGYTF TRBJ1-2 TRBV19 . TRBD1
TGTGCCACCAGCACCAGTAATCAGCCCCAGCATTTT CATSTSNQPQHF TRBJ1-5 TRBV15 . .
TGCAGCGTTGAGGTAGGGATGGGGCAGTTCTTC CSVEVGMGQFF TRBJ2-1 TRBV29-1 . .
TGTGCCAGCAGCTTGGTTCGGCAGAGGAGCTCCTACGAGCAGTACTTC CASSLVRQRSSYEQYF TRBJ2-7 TRBV5-8 . .
TGTGCCAGCAGCTTAGTGGGGGCAGTAACAGATACGCAGTATTTT CASSLVGAVTDTQYF TRBJ2-3 TRBV7-6 . .
TGTGCCAGCAGTGATGGGACGCCCCCCTACGAGCAGTACTTC CASSDGTPPYEQYF TRBJ2-7 TRBV6-1 . .
TGTGCCAGCAGTGAAGTTTCGGTTCAGAGAGGATTTTCAACTAATGAAAAACTGTTTTTT CASSEVSVQRGFSTNEKLFF TRBJ1-4 TRBV6-1 . .
TGTGCCAGCAGACTGTTAGGGAGCTCCTACAATGAGCAGTTCTTC CASRLLGSSYNEQFF TRBJ2-1 TRBV27 . .
TGTGCCAGCAAAAAACAGGGGGCAACTAATGAAAAACTGTTTTTT CASKKQGATNEKLFF TRBJ1-4 TRBV2 . TRBD1
TGTGCCAGCAGTTCGTTGCGGGGGGGAGAAAAGACCCAGTACTTC CASSSLRGGEKTQYF TRBJ2-5 TRBV28 . TRBD2
TGTGCCAGCAGCTCCGAATATAATTCACCCCTCCACTTT CASSSEYNSPLHF TRBJ1-6 TRBV11-3 . .
TGCAGCGTTCGTGGGACTAGCGGGATGGTCGGGGAGCTGTTTTTT CSVRGTSGMVGELFF TRBJ2-2 TRBV29-1 once TRBD2
TGCGCCAGCAGCGTGGGAACCGGGACTCCTTTGGGCGATGAGCAGTTCTTC CASSVGTGTPLGDEQFF TRBJ2-1 TRBV5-1 . .
TGTGCCAGCAGCGTAGCCCGTAGCGGGAGGGACACCGGGGAGCTGTTTTTT CASSVARSGRDTGELFF TRBJ2-2 TRBV9 once TRBD2
TGCGCCAGCAGCTTGGACTGGAGATCAAGGACCCAGTACTTC CASSLDWRSRTQYF TRBJ2-5 TRBV5-1 . .
TGTGCCAGTAGGACAGGGAACCTGAACACTGAAGCTTTCTTT CASRTGNLNTEAFF TRBJ1-1 TRBV19 . TRBD1
TGTGCCGGGGGAGGGGGGCCCTACGAGCAGTACTTC CAGGGGPYEQYF TRBJ2-7 TRBV30 . .
TGTGCAAGTCGCTTAGTCTTGACGGGACAGGGGTTCTACGAGCAGTACTTC CASRLVLTGQGFYEQYF TRBJ2-7 TRBV12-2 . .
TGTGCCAGCAGCTTGGCCGCCGGACAGAGCACAGATACGCAGTATTTT CASSLAAGQSTDTQYF TRBJ2-3 TRBV5-4 . .